A single sample is the source of the 17 T cell receptor beta chains below, sequenced in a study of response to subunit inactivated influenza vaccine. TCRdb independently ran MiXCR on the RT-PCR reads; one entry per CDR3 protein. The repertoire holds 500,000 to 650,000 distinct CDR3 sequences, with approximately 7.7% as singletons. Sequenced here: PBMCs from blood, sampled about 24 months after vaccination. Receptors originate from a man aged 50-75 years who received an inactivated influenza vaccine.

In this sample, this clonotype turned up a few times. The rearrangement links TRBV4-3 to TRBJ1-2, with no clear D. V lost 0 bases and J 7 bases, leaving 12 bases between the germline ends. The germline gives CDR1 LGHNA, CDR2 YSLEER. The CDR3 length is 14 residues. The CDR3 coding sequence is TGCGCCAGCAGCCAAGATTTTGGACGTAGTGGCTACACCTTC. Its translation: CASSQDFGRSGYTF.

This clonotype was recorded a few times. V and J are TRBV2 and TRBJ1-5, with 9 bases aligning to TRBD1. CDR1 SNHLY and CDR2 FYNNEI come from the germline V gene. The junction had 5 bases not matched to a gene; V was cut back by 2 bases and J by 0 bases. The CDR3 spans 17 residues. The CDR3 bases are TGTGCCAGCAGTGAACACGGACAGGGGAATAGCAATCAGCCCCAGCATTTT. Translated: CASSEHGQGNSNQPQHF.

This clonotype occurred a few times. In DNA form, the CDR3 reads TGCAGTGCTAGAGACGGCCTAGGGTACGCCCAGCATTTT. It codes for CSARDGLGYAQHF. The chain recombines TRBV20-1 with TRBJ1-5; D remains ambiguous. The CDR3 loop spans 13 amino acids. Trimming stripped 0 bases from V and 11 bases from J, with 14 bases between. Germline lookup yields CDR1 DFQATT and CDR2 SNEGSKA (reference sequence).

This clonotype has a count of ten or more. The chain uses TRBV29-1 and TRBJ2-3; D may be TRBD2 (6 bases). The V gene lost 5 bases and the J gene lost 1 base, with 22 bases spanning the gap. Per germline, CDR1 SQVTM and CDR2 ANQGSEA. This CDR3 contains 17 residues. The CDR3 here is CSVLDRPGLPRTDTQYF. The CDR3 DNA is TGCAGCGTTCTAGATCGACCGGGACTTCCACGCACAGATACGCAGTATTTT.

The sample holds many counts of this clonotype. This chain links TRBV7-6 with TRBJ2-2; no clear D. CDR3 size: 14 residues. CDR1 is SGHVS and CDR2 is FNYEAQ in the germline V gene. V dropped 0 bases and J dropped 1 base, with 3 bases sitting between them. CDR3 sequence (DNA): TGTGCCAGCAGCTTAGCTCTGAACACCGGGGAGCTGTTTTTT. It is translated as CASSLALNTGELFF.

Only a few counts were recorded for this clonotype. This chain connects TRBV5-5 to TRBJ1-5, with 10 bases lining up with TRBD1. The length of the CDR3 is 16 residues. Germline V gene data show CDR1 as SGHKS and CDR2 as YYEKEE (reference sequence). V lost 1 base, J lost 7 bases, and 8 bases stayed unmatched. DNA for the CDR3: TGTGCCAGCAGCTTGCGACAGGGGGCTTTAGACCAGCCCCAGCATTTT. Translating gives CASSLRQGALDQPQHF.

In its sample, this clonotype was seen a few times. This chain connects TRBV11-2 to TRBJ2-1; 9 bases align to TRBD2. Trimming removed 4 bases from V and 7 bases from J; junction bases left unmatched: 8. Germline values: CDR1 SGHAT, CDR2 FQNNGV. The CDR3 has 15 residues. As DNA, the CDR3 is TGTGCCAGCAGCTACTATAGCGGGAGACGGAATGAGCAGTTCTTC. Protein product: CASSYYSGRRNEQFF.

This clonotype appeared many times. The chain has TRBV5-1 and TRBJ2-5; D is perhaps TRBD2 (6 bases). Germline values: CDR1 SGHRS, CDR2 YFSETQ. The length of the CDR3 is 15 residues. Trimming stripped 2 bases from V and 5 bases from J, with 16 bases between. The CDR3 nucleotides read TGCGCCAGCAGCTTCGCCCCTAGCGTAACGGAGACCCAGTACTTC. Translating it yields CASSFAPSVTETQYF.

The V gene is TRBV7-9, the J gene TRBJ1-1; unclear D gene. V gave up 0 bases and J gave up 7 bases, with 6 bases separating them. Germline V gene lookup returns CDR1 SEHNR and CDR2 FQNEAQ (reference sequence). This CDR3 contains 12 residues. The CDR3 sequence is CASSLAGNEAFF. The CDR3 DNA follows: TGTGCCAGCAGCTTAGCGGGGAATGAAGCTTTCTTT.

This clonotype was seen at least ten times. This sequence joins TRBV7-2 and TRBJ2-7; D remains unclear. V was shortened by 1 base and J by 4 bases, with 5 bases between the two germline ends. CDR1 is SGHTA and CDR2 is FQGNSA in the germline V gene. The CDR3 sequence is 12 residues long. In DNA, the CDR3 is TGTGCCAGCAGCTTAGACGCGTACGAGCAGTACTTC. It translates to CASSLDAYEQYF.

This chain's CDR3 is CAVRGLAGGLDTQYF. The CDR3 DNA sequence: TGTGCCGTGAGGGGACTAGCGGGAGGGCTAGATACGCAGTATTTT. The chain recombines TRBV10-3 with TRBJ2-3; TRBD2 matches 16 bases. Germline-derived CDR1 and CDR2 are ENHRY and SYGVKD. The CDR3 covers 15 residues. Trimming cost V 11 bases and J 5 bases; bases outside gene matches: 7.

This clonotype was picked up one time. A junction boundary mismatches the germline segment, possibly from a read error. The gene calls are TRBV7-6 and TRBJ2-3; D unclear. The germline CDR1 and CDR2 sequences are SGHVS and FNYEAQ. The CDR3 loop spans 13 amino acids. The CDR3 DNA reads TGTGCAAGCAGCCCCCACCCTCTAGAGATGCAGTATTTT. This encodes CASSPHPLEMQYF.

This clonotype was picked up a small number of times. V is TRBV28 and J is TRBJ2-7; 11 nucleotides align to TRBD2. V was clipped by 1 base and J by 3 bases; unmatched bases: 14. Germline values: CDR1 MDHEN, CDR2 SYDVKM. The CDR3 is 19 amino acids. CDR3 sequence reads: CASSLSSSGRTAKYYEQYF. In DNA form, the CDR3 reads TGTGCCAGCAGTTTATCCTCTAGCGGGAGGACCGCTAAGTACTACGAGCAGTACTTC.

V and J are TRBV7-9 and TRBJ2-5; possibly TRBD2 for D (6 bases). The CDR3 totals 14 residues. Trimming took 6 bases from V and 2 from J, leaving 13 bases between them. Germline CDR1 and CDR2: SEHNR and FQNEAQ (reference sequence). CDR3 loop: CASSWGSGQETQYF. The DNA for the CDR3 is TGTGCCAGCAGTTGGGGGAGCGGGCAAGAGACCCAGTACTTC.

This chain connects TRBV3-1 to TRBJ2-2; TRBD2 matches at 9 bases. This CDR3 is built from 16 residues. Germline assignment: CDR1 LGHDT and CDR2 YNNKEL (reference sequence). Losses at the gene ends were 1 base for V and 5 bases for J; bases not matched to a gene: 5. CDR3 sequence: CASSQGASGATGELFF. The DNA for the CDR3 is TGTGCCAGCAGCCAAGGGGCTAGCGGGGCTACCGGGGAGCTGTTTTTT.

This clonotype was detected ten times or more. The CDR3 here is CSARDLGSGETGELFF. The DNA for the CDR3 is TGCAGTGCTAGAGATCTGGGTAGCGGTGAAACCGGGGAGCTGTTTTTT. The chain recombines TRBV20-1 with TRBJ2-2, with D possibly TRBD2 on 6 matching bases. CDR1 and CDR2 (germline): DFQATT, SNEGSKA (reference sequence). The CDR3 length is 16 residues. Trimming pared 0 bases from V and 5 bases from J, leaving 16 bases between.

At least ten counts were recorded for this clonotype. The chain has TRBV25-1 and TRBJ1-2; unclear D gene. Trimming took 2 bases from V and 7 from J, leaving 17 bases between them. CDR3 length: 15 amino acids. CDR1 and CDR2 from the germline V gene are MGHDK and SYGVNS. The CDR3 bases are TGTGCCAGCAGTGAAATGGGCATGGGTTTGCGTGGCTACACCTTC. Translated: CASSEMGMGLRGYTF.